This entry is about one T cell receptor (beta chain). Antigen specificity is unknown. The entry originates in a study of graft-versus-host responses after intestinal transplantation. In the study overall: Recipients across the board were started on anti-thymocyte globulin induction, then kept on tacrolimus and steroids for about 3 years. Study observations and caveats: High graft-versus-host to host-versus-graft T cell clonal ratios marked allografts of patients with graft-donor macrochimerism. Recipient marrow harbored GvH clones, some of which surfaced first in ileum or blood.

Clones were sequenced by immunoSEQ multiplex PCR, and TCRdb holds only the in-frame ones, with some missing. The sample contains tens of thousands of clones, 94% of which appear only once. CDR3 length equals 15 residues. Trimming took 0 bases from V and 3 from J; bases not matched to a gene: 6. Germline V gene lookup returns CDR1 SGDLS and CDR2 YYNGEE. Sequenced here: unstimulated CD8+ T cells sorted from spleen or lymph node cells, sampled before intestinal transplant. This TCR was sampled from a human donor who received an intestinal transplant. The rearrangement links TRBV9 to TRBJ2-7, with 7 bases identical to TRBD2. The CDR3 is CASSVGAGDVYEQYF. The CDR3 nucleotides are TGTGCCAGCAGCGTAGGGGCGGGAGATGTCTACGAGCAGTACTTC.